The text below deals with one T cell receptor beta chain. The antigen is undetermined. Researchers reported that TCR beta cDNA libraries carried unique molecular identifiers. TCRdb re-analysed the PCR reads in MiXCR, keeping a single row per CDR3 protein. The sample carries 650,000 to 900,000 distinct CDR3 sequences, around 45% recorded once. This sample was included in a study of post-analysis software for immune sequencing data. Germline CDR1 SEHNR, CDR2 FQNEAQ (reference sequence). V was clipped by 4 bases and J by 1 base, with 12 bases between them. The CDR3 is made up of 15 amino acids. Whole-study findings and limits: There were a few TRBV segments more frequent in patients than controls, and TRBV5-6, TRBV5-1 and TRBV20-1 were among them.

The gene calls are TRBV7-9 and TRBJ2-3; D is uncertain. Sequenced: blood. The TCR comes from a girl between 5 and 17 years old with multiple sclerosis. In nucleotides, the CDR3 is TGTGCCAGCAGCTCGACGCGTGTCGGCACAGATACGCAGTATTTT. Encoded protein: CASSSTRVGTDTQYF.